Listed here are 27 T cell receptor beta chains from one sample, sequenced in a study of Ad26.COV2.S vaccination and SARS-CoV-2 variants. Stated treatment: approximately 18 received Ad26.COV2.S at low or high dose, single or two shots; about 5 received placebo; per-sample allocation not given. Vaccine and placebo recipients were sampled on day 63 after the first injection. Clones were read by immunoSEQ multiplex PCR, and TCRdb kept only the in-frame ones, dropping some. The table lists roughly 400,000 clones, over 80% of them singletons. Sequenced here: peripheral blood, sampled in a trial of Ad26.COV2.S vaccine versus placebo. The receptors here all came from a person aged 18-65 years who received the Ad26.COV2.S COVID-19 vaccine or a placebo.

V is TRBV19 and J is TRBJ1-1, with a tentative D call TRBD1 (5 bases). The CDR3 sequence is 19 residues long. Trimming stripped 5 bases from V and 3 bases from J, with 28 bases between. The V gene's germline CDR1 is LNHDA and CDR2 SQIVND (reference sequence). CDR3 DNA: TGTGCCAGTAGTGCTTATACAGGCCAGAGCCCCCGGGATTACACTGAAGCTTTCTTT. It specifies CASSAYTGQSPRDYTEAFF.

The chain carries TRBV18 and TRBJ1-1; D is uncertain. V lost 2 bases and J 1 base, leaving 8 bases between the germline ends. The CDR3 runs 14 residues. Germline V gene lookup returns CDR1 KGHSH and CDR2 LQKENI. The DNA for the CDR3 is TGTGCCAGCTCACCATTTTCTGGGAACACTGAAGCTTTCTTT. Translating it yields CASSPFSGNTEAFF.

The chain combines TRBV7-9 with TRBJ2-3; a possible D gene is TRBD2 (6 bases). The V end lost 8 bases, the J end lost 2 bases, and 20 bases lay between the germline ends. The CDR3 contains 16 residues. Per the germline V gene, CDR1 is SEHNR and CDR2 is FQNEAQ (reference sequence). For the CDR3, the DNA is TGTGCCAGCCTTCCGAGGCGGGGCAAACACACAGATACGCAGTATTTT. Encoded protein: CASLPRRGKHTDTQYF.

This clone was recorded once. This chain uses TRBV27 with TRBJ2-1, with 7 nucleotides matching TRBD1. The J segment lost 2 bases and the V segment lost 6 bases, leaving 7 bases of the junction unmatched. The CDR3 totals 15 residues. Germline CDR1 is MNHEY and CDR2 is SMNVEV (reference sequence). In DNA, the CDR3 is TGTGCCAGCAGCGATACAGGGGCCACCTACAATGAGCAGTTCTTC. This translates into CASSDTGATYNEQFF.

The chain's CDR3 is CASSLVQGTRGTEAFF. The DNA of the CDR3 is TGTGCCAGCAGCTTGGTACAGGGCACAAGGGGCACTGAAGCTTTCTTT. This rearrangement joins TRBV5-5 to TRBJ1-1, with D perhaps matching TRBD1 (6 bases). The CDR3 loop spans 16 amino acids. CDR1 is SGHKS, CDR2 YYEKEE, per germline (reference sequence). Trimming took 0 bases from V and 4 from J, leaving 16 bases between them. Full variable domain (outside the CDR3, taken from reference TRBV5-5 and TRBJ1-1): DAGVTQSPTHLIKTRGQQVTLRCSPISGHKSVSWYQQVLGQGPQFIFQYYEKEERGRGNFPDRFSARQFPNYSSELNVNALLLGDSALYLCASSLVQGTRGTEAFFGQGTRLTVV.

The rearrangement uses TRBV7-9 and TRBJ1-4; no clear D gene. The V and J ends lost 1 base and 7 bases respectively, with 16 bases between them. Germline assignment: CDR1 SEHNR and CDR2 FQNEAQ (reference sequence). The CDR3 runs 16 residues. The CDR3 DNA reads TGTGCCAGCAGCTTAGTGGGTTCATTGGTTGTTGAAAAACTGTTTTTT. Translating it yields CASSLVGSLVVEKLFF.

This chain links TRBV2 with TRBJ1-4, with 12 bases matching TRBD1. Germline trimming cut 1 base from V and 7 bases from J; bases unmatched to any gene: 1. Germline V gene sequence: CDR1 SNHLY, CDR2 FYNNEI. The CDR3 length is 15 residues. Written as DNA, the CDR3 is TGTGCCAGCAGTGAAGAGGGACAGGGGGCTGAAAAACTGTTTTTT. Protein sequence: CASSEEGQGAEKLFF.

CDR3 nucleotide sequence: TGTGCCAGCAGTCCACCTCGAGATCAGCCCCAGCATTTT. Encoded protein: CASSPPRDQPQHF. The gene calls are TRBV6-2 or TRBV6-3 and TRBJ1-5, with no clear D. Germline V CDR1 and CDR2: MNHEY, SVGEGT. The CDR3 runs to 13 residues. Trimming cost V 5 bases and J 5 bases, with 10 bases left between them.

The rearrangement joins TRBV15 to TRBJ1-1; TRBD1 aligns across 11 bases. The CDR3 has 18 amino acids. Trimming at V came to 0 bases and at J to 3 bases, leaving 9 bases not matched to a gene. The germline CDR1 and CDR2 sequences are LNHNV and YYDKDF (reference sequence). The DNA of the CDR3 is TGTGCCACCAGCAGAGATGGTGGGACAGGGGGTAGGTACACTGAAGCTTTCTTT. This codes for CATSRDGGTGGRYTEAFF.

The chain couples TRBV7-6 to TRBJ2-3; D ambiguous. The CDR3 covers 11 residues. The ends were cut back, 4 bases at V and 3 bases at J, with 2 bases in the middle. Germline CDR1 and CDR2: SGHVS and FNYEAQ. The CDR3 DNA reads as TGTGCCAGCAGCTGGACAGATACGCAGTATTTT. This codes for CASSWTDTQYF.

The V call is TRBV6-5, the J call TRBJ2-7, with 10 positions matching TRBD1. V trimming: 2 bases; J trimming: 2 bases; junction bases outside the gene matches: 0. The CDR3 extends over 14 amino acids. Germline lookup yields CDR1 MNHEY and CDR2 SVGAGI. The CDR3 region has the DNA TGTGCCAGCAGTTACGGGACAGGGGCCTACGAGCAGTACTTC. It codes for CASSYGTGAYEQYF.

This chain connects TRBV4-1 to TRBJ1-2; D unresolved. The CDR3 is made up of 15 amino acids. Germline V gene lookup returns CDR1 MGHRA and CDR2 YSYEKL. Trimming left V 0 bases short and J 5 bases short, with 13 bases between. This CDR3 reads CASSQDDMSEYGYTF. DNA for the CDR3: TGCGCCAGCAGCCAAGATGATATGTCCGAGTATGGCTACACCTTC.

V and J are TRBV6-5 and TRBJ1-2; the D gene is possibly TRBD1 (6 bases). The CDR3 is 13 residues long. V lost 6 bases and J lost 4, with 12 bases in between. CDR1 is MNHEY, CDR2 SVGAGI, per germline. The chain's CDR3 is CASRTDRIYGYTF. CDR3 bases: TGTGCCAGCAGAACAGACAGGATCTATGGCTACACCTTC.

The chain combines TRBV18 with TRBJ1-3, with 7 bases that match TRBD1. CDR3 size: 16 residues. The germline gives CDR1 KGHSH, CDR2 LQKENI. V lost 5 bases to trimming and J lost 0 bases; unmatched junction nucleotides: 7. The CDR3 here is CASSNGQVSSGNTIYF. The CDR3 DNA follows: TGTGCCAGCTCAAATGGACAGGTCTCCTCTGGAAACACCATATATTTT. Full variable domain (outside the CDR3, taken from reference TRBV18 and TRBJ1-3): NAGVMQNPRHLVRRRGQEARLRCSPMKGHSHVYWYRQLPEEGLKFMVYLQKENIIDESGMPKERFSAEFPKEGPSILRIQQVVRGDSAAYFCASSNGQVSSGNTIYFGEGSWLTVV.

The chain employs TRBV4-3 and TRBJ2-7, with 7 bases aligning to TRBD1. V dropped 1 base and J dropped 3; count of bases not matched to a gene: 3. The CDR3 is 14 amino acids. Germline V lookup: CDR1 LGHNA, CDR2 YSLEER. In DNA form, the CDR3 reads TGCGCCAGCAGCCAAGGGGACAGCCGCTACGAGCAGTACTTC. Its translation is CASSQGDSRYEQYF.

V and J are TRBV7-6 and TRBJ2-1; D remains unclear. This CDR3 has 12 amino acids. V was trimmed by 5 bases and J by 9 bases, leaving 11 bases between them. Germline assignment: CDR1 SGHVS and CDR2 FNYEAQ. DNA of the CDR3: TGTGCCAGCAGCCTCATCTCCCGTGAGCAGTTCTTC. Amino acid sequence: CASSLISREQFF.

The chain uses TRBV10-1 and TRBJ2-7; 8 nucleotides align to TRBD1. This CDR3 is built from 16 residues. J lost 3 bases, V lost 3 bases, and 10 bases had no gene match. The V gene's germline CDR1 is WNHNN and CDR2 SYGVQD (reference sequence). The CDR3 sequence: CASSDVRGLPNYEQYF. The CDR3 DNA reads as TGCGCCAGCAGTGATGTCAGGGGGCTGCCGAACTACGAGCAGTACTTC.

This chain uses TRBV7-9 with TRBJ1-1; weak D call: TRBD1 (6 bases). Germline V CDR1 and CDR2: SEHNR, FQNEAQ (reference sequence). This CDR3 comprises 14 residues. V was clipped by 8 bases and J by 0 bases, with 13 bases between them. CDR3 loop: CASERTAMNTEAFF. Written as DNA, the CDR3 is TGTGCCAGCGAGAGGACAGCTATGAACACTGAAGCTTTCTTT.

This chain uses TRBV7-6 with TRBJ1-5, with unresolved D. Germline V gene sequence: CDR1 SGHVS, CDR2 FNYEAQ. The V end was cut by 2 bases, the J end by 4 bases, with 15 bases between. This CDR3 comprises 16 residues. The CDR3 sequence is CASSLLGQNTNQPQHF. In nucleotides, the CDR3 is TGTGCCAGCAGCTTATTGGGCCAGAATACAAATCAGCCCCAGCATTTT.

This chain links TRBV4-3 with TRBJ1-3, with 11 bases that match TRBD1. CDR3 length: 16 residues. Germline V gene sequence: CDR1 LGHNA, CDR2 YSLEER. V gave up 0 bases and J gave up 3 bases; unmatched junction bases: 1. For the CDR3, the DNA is TGCGCCAGCAGCCAAGAGGGACAGGGGGTTGGAAACACCATATATTTT. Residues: CASSQEGQGVGNTIYF.

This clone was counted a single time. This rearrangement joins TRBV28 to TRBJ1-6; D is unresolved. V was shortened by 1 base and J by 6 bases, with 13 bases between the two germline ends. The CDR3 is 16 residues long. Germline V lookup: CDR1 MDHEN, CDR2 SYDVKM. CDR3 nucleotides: TGTGCCAGCAGTTTATTTACGATCAGTACTAATTCACCCCTCCACTTT. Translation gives CASSLFTISTNSPLHF.

CDR3 amino acids: CASSLGGIVYDGYTF. The DNA for the CDR3 is TGTGCCAGCAGCTTAGGGGGTATAGTGTATGATGGCTACACCTTC. V and J are TRBV7-9 and TRBJ1-2, with unresolved D. The length of the CDR3 is 15 residues. Germline V gives CDR1 SEHNR, CDR2 FQNEAQ (reference sequence). The germline V and J ends were trimmed by 1 base and 6 bases, with 15 bases remaining between them. Supplemented by reference TRBV7-9 and TRBJ1-2, the full variable domain reads DTGVSQNPRHKITKRGQNVTFRCDPISEHNRLYWYRQTLGQGPEFLTYFQNEAQLEKSRLLSDRFSAERPKGSFSTLEIQRTEQGDSAMYLCASSLGGIVYDGYTFGSGTRLTVV.

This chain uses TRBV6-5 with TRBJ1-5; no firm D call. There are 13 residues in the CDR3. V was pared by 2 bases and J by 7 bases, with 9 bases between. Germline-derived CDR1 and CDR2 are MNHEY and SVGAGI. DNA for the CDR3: TGTGCCAGCAGTTACGGAGGTTGGCAGCCCCAGCATTTT. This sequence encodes CASSYGGWQPQHF.

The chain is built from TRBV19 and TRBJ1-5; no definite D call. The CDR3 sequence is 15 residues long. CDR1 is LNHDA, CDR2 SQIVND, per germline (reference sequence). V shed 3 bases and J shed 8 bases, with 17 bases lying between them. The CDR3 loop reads CASSISPADTEPQHF. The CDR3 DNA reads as TGTGCCAGTAGTATCTCCCCGGCTGATACGGAGCCCCAGCATTTT. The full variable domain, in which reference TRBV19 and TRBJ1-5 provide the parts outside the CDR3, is DGGITQSPKYLFRKEGQNVTLSCEQNLNHDAMYWYRQDPGQGLRLIYYSQIVNDFQKGDIAEGYSVSREKKESFPLTVTSAQKNPTAFYLCASSISPADTEPQHFGDGTRLSIL.

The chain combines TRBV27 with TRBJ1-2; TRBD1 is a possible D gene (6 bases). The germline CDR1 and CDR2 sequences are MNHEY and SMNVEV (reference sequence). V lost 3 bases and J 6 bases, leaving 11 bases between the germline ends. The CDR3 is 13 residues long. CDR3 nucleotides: TGTGCCAGCAGTTTGGGACATAGGGATGGCTACACCTTC. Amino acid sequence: CASSLGHRDGYTF.

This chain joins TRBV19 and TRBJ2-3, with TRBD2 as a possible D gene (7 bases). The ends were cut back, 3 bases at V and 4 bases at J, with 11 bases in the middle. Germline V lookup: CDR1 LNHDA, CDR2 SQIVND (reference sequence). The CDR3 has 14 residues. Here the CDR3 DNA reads TGTGCCAGTAGTATGTGGCGGGGGCCAGATACGCAGTATTTT. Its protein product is CASSMWRGPDTQYF. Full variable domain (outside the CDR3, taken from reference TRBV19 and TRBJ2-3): DGGITQSPKYLFRKEGQNVTLSCEQNLNHDAMYWYRQDPGQGLRLIYYSQIVNDFQKGDIAEGYSVSREKKESFPLTVTSAQKNPTAFYLCASSMWRGPDTQYFGPGTRLTVL.

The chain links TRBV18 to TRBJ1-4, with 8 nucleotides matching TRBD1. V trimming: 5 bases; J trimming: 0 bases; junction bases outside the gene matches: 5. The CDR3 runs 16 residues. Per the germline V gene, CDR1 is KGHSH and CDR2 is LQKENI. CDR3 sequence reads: CASSTTGASTNEKLFF. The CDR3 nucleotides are TGTGCCAGCTCAACGACAGGGGCCTCAACTAATGAAAAACTGTTTTTT.